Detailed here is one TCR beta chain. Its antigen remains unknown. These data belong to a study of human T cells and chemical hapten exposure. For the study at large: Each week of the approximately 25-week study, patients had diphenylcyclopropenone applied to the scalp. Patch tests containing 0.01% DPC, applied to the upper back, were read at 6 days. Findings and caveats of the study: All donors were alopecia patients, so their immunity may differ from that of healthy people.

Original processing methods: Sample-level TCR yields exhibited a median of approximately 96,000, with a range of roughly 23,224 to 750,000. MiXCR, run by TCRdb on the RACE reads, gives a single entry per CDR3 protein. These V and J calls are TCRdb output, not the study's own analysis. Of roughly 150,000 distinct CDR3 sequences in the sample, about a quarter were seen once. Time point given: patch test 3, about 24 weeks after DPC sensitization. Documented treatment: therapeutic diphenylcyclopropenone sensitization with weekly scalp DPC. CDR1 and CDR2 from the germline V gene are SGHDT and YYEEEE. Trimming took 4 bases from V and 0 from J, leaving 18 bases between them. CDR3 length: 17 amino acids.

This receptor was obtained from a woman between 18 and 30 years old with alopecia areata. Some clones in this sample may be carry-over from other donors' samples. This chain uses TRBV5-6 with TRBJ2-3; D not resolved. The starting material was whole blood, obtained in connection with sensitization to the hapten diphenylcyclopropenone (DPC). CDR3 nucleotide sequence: TGTGCCAGCAGCCTTGGAGAGTTACGACTTAGCACAGATACGCAGTATTTT. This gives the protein CASSLGELRLSTDTQYF.